This entry features one T cell receptor (beta chain) sequence. Its antigen is currently unknown. These data come from a study of T cell responses to AZD1222 COVID-19 vaccine. Study-wide results and limits: Repertoires were obtained only post-peak T cell response. Baseline seropositivity occurred in only a handful of AZD1222 recipients. Vaccination with two AZD1222 doses was followed by a rise in Spike-specific TCR breadth and depth. Most donors were white British and more were female, and clonal diversity was possibly underestimated.

There are 15 residues in the CDR3. Germline V gene lookup returns CDR1 SEHNR and CDR2 FQNEAQ (reference sequence). The V segment lost 5 bases and the J segment 4 bases; nucleotides outside the gene matches: 8. Assay used: immunoSEQ multiplex PCR; TCRdb lists only in-frame clones, some missing. The data contain roughly 70,000 clones, 80% of them singletons. The clonotype was recovered from an adult who received the AZD1222 COVID-19 vaccine. The material was peripheral blood, obtained 28 days after the second AZD1222 dose. This chain joins TRBV7-9 and TRBJ1-5; 7 bases match TRBD1. The CDR3 DNA reads TGTGCCAGCAGCCCCCAGGGGGAAGGTAATCAGCCCCAGCATTTT. This sequence encodes CASSPQGEGNQPQHF.